The 25 T cell receptor beta chains given below trace back to one sample, sequenced in a study of beta chain features in type 1 diabetes. The sequenced template was cDNA made from the entire isolated RNA. This table comes from immunoSEQ multiplex PCR, and its TCRdb copy is limited to in-frame clones, with some not included. Here the sample spans more than 300,000 clones, over 8.5% being singletons. Points from the study as a whole: Moderate yet significant TCRB CDR3 shortening was seen in Type 1 diabetes patients in all four CD4+ subsets.

These receptors' antigens are unknown. Sequencing was carried out using central memory CD4+ T cells from blood. The receptors were sampled from a man aged 30-40 years with type 1 diabetes.

This sequence joins TRBV11-3 and TRBJ2-2; 8 bases line up with TRBD2. The trim removed 5 bases at V and 3 bases at J, leaving 8 bases unmatched. The germline CDR1 and CDR2 sequences are SGHNT and YENEEA. The CDR3 is made up of 16 amino acids. CDR3 sequence reads: CASSPRGGPDTGELFF. The DNA for the CDR3 is TGTGCCAGCAGCCCACGCGGGGGGCCGGACACCGGGGAGCTGTTTTTT. Full variable domain (outside the CDR3, taken from reference TRBV11-3 and TRBJ2-2): EAGVVQSPRYKIIEKKQPVAFWCNPISGHNTLYWYLQNLGQGPELLIRYENEEAVDDSQLPKDRFSAERLKGVDSTLKIQPAELGDSAVYLCASSPRGGPDTGELFFGEGSRLTVL.

This chain uses TRBV5-6 with TRBJ2-1; 12 nucleotides match TRBD2. CDR1 is SGHDT, CDR2 YYEEEE, per germline. V was pared by 4 bases and J by 8 bases, with 7 bases of the junction left unmatched. The CDR3 totals 15 residues. The CDR3 region is CASSLGLAGFDEQFF. CDR3 DNA sequence: TGTGCCAGCAGCCTTGGACTAGCGGGATTCGATGAGCAGTTCTTC.

A few counts support this clone. The genes are TRBV18 and TRBJ2-7, with 7 bases that match TRBD1. The CDR3 consists of 14 residues. V lost 1 base, J lost 4 bases, and 4 bases stayed unmatched. The germline CDR1 and CDR2 sequences are KGHSH and LQKENI. The DNA for the CDR3 is TGTGCCAGCTCACCACAGACAGGGATGTACGAGCAGTACTTC. This gives the protein CASSPQTGMYEQYF.

The chain is built from TRBV7-3 and TRBJ2-1, with D perhaps being TRBD1 or TRBD2 (5 bases each). Germline V gives CDR1 SGHTA, CDR2 FQGTGA. Trimming removed 4 bases at V and 8 bases at J, with 9 bases between. This CDR3 spans 12 amino acids. CDR3 loop: CASSWGRYEQFF. In nucleotides, the CDR3 is TGTGCCAGCAGCTGGGGACGGTATGAGCAGTTCTTC.

This rearrangement joins TRBV5-1 to TRBJ2-7, with 7 bases lining up with TRBD1. CDR3 length: 14 amino acids. After removal of 2 bases from V and 6 bases from J, the junction contained 8 bases not matched to a gene. Germline CDR1 is SGHRS and CDR2 is YFSETQ. CDR3 DNA: TGCGCCAGCAGCTTACTAGGGACAGAAGGCGAGCAGTACTTC. Translating gives CASSLLGTEGEQYF.

V usage is TRBV7-7 and J usage is TRBJ2-5, with 7 bases identical to TRBD2. The CDR3 is 15 amino acids. The germline V gene has CDR1 SSHAT and CDR2 FNYEAQ (reference sequence). After removal of 0 bases from V and 2 bases from J, the junction contained 3 bases not matched to a gene. The CDR3 nucleotides read TGTGCCAGCAGCTTAGCCCCTAGCGGACAAGAGACCCAGTACTTC. It is translated as CASSLAPSGQETQYF. The variable domain in full, with the rest retrieved from reference TRBV7-7 and TRBJ2-5, is GAGVSQSPRYKVTKRGQDVTLRCDPISSHATLYWYQQALGQGPEFLTYFNYEAQPDKSGLPSDRFSAERPEGSISTLTIQRTEQRDSAMYRCASSLAPSGQETQYFGPGTRLLVL.

In this sample, this clone turned up many times. This rearrangement joins TRBV5-4 to TRBJ2-7, with 7 bases that match TRBD1. Trimming took 4 bases from V and 6 from J; bases not matched to a gene: 7. Germline V gene sequence: CDR1 SGHNT, CDR2 YYREEE (reference sequence). The CDR3 loop spans 13 amino acids. CDR3 loop: CASSPRDRGEQYF. The CDR3 bases are TGTGCCAGCAGCCCCCGGGACAGAGGCGAGCAGTACTTC.

The J gene is TRBJ1-1, the V gene TRBV28, with D hard to call. Trimming removed 4 bases from V and 3 bases from J, with 9 bases in between. The CDR3 covers 13 residues. The germline V gene has CDR1 MDHEN and CDR2 SYDVKM. DNA of the CDR3: TGTGCCAGCAGTTCTCACCGACACACTGAAGCTTTCTTT. This translates into CASSSHRHTEAFF. The variable domain in full, completed from reference TRBV28 and TRBJ1-1, reads DVKVTQSSRYLVKRTGEKVFLECVQDMDHENMFWYRQDPGLGLRLIYFSYDVKMKEKGDIPEGYSVSREKKERFSLILESASTNQTSMYLCASSSHRHTEAFFGQGTRLTVV.

To note about this clone: Other nucleotide sequences from this sample produce the same CDR3. This chain joins TRBV30 and TRBJ2-2; perhaps TRBD2 as D (5 bases). The CDR3 consists of 13 residues. The germline gives CDR1 GTSNPN, CDR2 SVGIG (reference sequence). V was shortened by 0 bases and J by 6 bases, with 8 bases between the two germline ends. CDR3 amino acids: CAWSVRDAGELFF. Written as DNA, the CDR3 is TGTGCCTGGAGTGTACGGGATGCCGGGGAGCTGTTTTTT. The full variable domain, its missing parts supplied by reference TRBV30 and TRBJ2-2, is SQTIHQWPATLVQPVGSPLSLECTVEGTSNPNLYWYRQAAGRGLQLLFYSVGIGQISSEVPQNLSASRPQDRQFILSSKKLLLSDSGFYLCAWSVRDAGELFFGEGSRLTVL.

The table lists this clone with a few counts. The chain has TRBV7-2 and TRBJ2-3; 10 nucleotides agree with TRBD1. Germline V CDR1 and CDR2: SGHTA, FQGNSA. V dropped 5 bases and J dropped 6; count of bases not matched to a gene: 11. The CDR3 runs to 16 residues. The CDR3 DNA follows: TGTGCCAGCAGCATCCGGGACAGGGGAACGGGGGATACGCAGTATTTT. Translating gives CASSIRDRGTGDTQYF.

This clone was seen a handful of times. The CDR3 reads CASSLAGMGNYGYTF. The CDR3 bases are TGTGCCAGCAGTTTAGCCGGAATGGGTAACTATGGCTACACCTTC. The genes are TRBV28 and TRBJ1-2, with D uncertain. The ends were cut back, 2 bases at V and 1 base at J, with 11 bases in the middle. Per the germline V gene, CDR1 is MDHEN and CDR2 is SYDVKM. CDR3 length: 15 residues.

In this sample, this clone turned up a few times. The gene calls are TRBV6-6 and TRBJ2-1; D gene ambiguous. The germline V and J ends were trimmed by 8 bases and 7 bases, with 15 bases remaining between them. Per the germline V gene, CDR1 is MNHNY and CDR2 is SVGAGI (reference sequence). CDR3 size: 13 residues. The CDR3 protein is CASLKIGLNEQFF. The CDR3 DNA reads as TGTGCCAGCCTGAAGATCGGTCTTAATGAGCAGTTCTTC.

This chain connects TRBV28 to TRBJ1-2; D perhaps matches TRBD1 (6 bases). The V end lost 4 bases, the J end lost 1 base, and 16 bases lay between the germline ends. This CDR3 comprises 16 residues. The germline gives CDR1 MDHEN, CDR2 SYDVKM. The CDR3, as DNA: TGTGCCAGCAGTTCCCCGAGCAGGGGATATAACTATGGCTACACCTTC. It is translated as CASSSPSRGYNYGYTF.

Comment on this clone: This may come from a read error, since a much larger clone is one base off. This chain joins TRBV11-2 and TRBJ1-2; 7 bases agree with TRBD1. The junction had 4 bases not matched to a gene; V was cut back by 5 bases and J by 4 bases. The CDR3 extends over 13 amino acids. The germline V gene encodes CDR1 SGHAT and CDR2 FQNNGV. Written as DNA, the CDR3 is TGTGCCAGCAGCCCCGACAGGGCCTATGGCTACACCTTC. Protein sequence: CASSPDRAYGYTF.

This clone was detected a few times. The chain joins TRBV9 to TRBJ2-2, with 7 bases fitting TRBD1. V dropped 0 bases and J dropped 5; count of bases not matched to a gene: 16. This CDR3 has 19 residues. The V gene's germline CDR1 is SGDLS and CDR2 YYNGEE. In DNA, the CDR3 is TGTGCCAGCAGCGTAGGATTAGGTCGGGGACAGACTTTGACCGGGGAGCTGTTTTTT. Translating gives CASSVGLGRGQTLTGELFF.

On this clone: In the same sample, other DNA sequences code for this CDR3. V is TRBV29-1 and J is TRBJ2-7; the D gene is possibly TRBD2 (6 bases). CDR1 and CDR2 from the germline V gene are SQVTM and ANQGSEA. This CDR3 spans 15 amino acids. V lost 4 bases and J 0 bases, leaving 16 bases between the germline ends. Written as DNA, the CDR3 is TGCAGCGTTGGAGGGAACGGGGGTTTCTCCTACGAGCAGTACTTC. This gives the protein CSVGGNGGFSYEQYF.

The rearrangement links TRBV9 to TRBJ1-1; D is perhaps TRBD1 (5 bases). Deletions cut 0 bases from V and 7 bases from J, with 10 bases between. CDR3 length equals 13 residues. CDR1 is SGDLS, CDR2 YYNGEE, per germline. The CDR3 is CASSVGSGIEAFF. The CDR3 DNA reads as TGTGCCAGCAGCGTAGGGTCAGGGATTGAAGCTTTCTTT.

The sample holds a few counts of this clone. This chain joins TRBV7-9 and TRBJ1-1; TRBD1 might be the D (5 bases). The CDR3 has 18 amino acids. V was clipped by 5 bases and J by 2 bases, with 24 bases between them. Germline CDR1 reads SEHNR; CDR2 reads FQNEAQ (reference sequence). The CDR3, as DNA: TGTGCCAGCAGCACCGATACACCGGGGGTTATCGCAAACACTGAAGCTTTCTTT. Encoded protein: CASSTDTPGVIANTEAFF.

Only a few counts were recorded for this clone. The rearrangement joins TRBV18 to TRBJ2-7; D is unresolved. CDR3 length: 13 residues. CDR1 and CDR2 from the germline V gene are KGHSH and LQKENI. V gave up 1 base and J gave up 0 bases, with 4 bases separating them. Written as DNA, the CDR3 is TGTGCCAGCTCACCACAGGACTCCTACGAGCAGTACTTC. This encodes CASSPQDSYEQYF. The whole variable domain, filled in from reference TRBV18 and TRBJ2-7, reads NAGVMQNPRHLVRRRGQEARLRCSPMKGHSHVYWYRQLPEEGLKFMVYLQKENIIDESGMPKERFSAEFPKEGPSILRIQQVVRGDSAAYFCASSPQDSYEQYFGPGTRLTVT.

This chain uses TRBV27 with TRBJ2-1; 7 nucleotides align to TRBD1. The CDR3 is 15 amino acids. V trimming: 2 bases; J trimming: 0 bases; junction bases outside the gene matches: 1. The germline V gene has CDR1 MNHEY and CDR2 SMNVEV (reference sequence). The CDR3 loop reads CASSLRQGSYNEQFF. In nucleotides, the CDR3 is TGTGCCAGCAGTTTAAGACAGGGCTCCTACAATGAGCAGTTCTTC.

This clone was counted only a few times. This rearrangement joins TRBV14 to TRBJ1-5, with D possibly TRBD1 on 5 matching bases. The germline V gene has CDR1 SGHDN and CDR2 FVKESK. The CDR3 is 15 amino acids. The V gene lost 0 bases and the J gene lost 4 bases, with 10 bases spanning the gap. This chain's CDR3 is CASSQEGTWNQPQHF. In nucleotides, the CDR3 is TGTGCCAGCAGCCAAGAGGGGACGTGGAATCAGCCCCAGCATTTT.

The chain is built from TRBV29-1 and TRBJ2-7, with D unresolved. Germline lookup yields CDR1 SQVTM and CDR2 ANQGSEA. The CDR3 consists of 14 residues. V lost 0 bases to trimming and J lost 3 bases, with 12 bases between them. The CDR3 bases are TGCAGCGTTGAAGACCACGGACGGAGCTACGAGCAGTACTTC. Translating it yields CSVEDHGRSYEQYF.

This clone was detected many times. Other nucleotide sequences in the sample specify the same CDR3. CDR3 residues: CASSDSAQETQYF. The CDR3 nucleotides are TGTGCCAGCTCGGACTCTGCCCAAGAGACCCAGTACTTC. V usage is TRBV28 and J usage is TRBJ2-5; a weak D match, TRBD2 (5 bases). This CDR3 region has 13 residues. Germline CDR1 is MDHEN and CDR2 is SYDVKM. V shed 8 bases and J shed 1 base, with 11 bases lying between them.

The chain employs TRBV10-2 and TRBJ2-5, with D possibly called TRBD1 or TRBD2 (5 bases each). Trimming took off 0 bases at V and 0 bases at J, with 17 bases between the two ends. This CDR3 comprises 18 residues. Germline assignment: CDR1 WSHSY and CDR2 SAAADI. CDR3 loop: CASSESSGTARYQETQYF. The CDR3 region has the DNA TGCGCCAGCAGTGAGTCGTCTGGGACGGCTAGGTACCAAGAGACCCAGTACTTC.

This clone was detected a few times. V and J are TRBV7-6 and TRBJ1-1; D is perhaps TRBD1 (5 bases). Trimming removed 7 bases at V and 5 bases at J, with 14 bases between. This CDR3 has 13 amino acids. CDR1 and CDR2 (germline): SGHVS, FNYEAQ. CDR3 nucleotides: TGTGCCAGCAATGCGGGGGGGAGGACTGAAGCTTTCTTT. This encodes CASNAGGRTEAFF. The full variable domain, with the rest looked up from reference TRBV7-6 and TRBJ1-1, is GAGVSQSPRYKVTKRGQDVALRCDPISGHVSLYWYRQALGQGPEFLTYFNYEAQQDKSGLPNDRFSAERPEGSISTLTIQRTEQRDSAMYRCASNAGGRTEAFFGQGTRLTVV.